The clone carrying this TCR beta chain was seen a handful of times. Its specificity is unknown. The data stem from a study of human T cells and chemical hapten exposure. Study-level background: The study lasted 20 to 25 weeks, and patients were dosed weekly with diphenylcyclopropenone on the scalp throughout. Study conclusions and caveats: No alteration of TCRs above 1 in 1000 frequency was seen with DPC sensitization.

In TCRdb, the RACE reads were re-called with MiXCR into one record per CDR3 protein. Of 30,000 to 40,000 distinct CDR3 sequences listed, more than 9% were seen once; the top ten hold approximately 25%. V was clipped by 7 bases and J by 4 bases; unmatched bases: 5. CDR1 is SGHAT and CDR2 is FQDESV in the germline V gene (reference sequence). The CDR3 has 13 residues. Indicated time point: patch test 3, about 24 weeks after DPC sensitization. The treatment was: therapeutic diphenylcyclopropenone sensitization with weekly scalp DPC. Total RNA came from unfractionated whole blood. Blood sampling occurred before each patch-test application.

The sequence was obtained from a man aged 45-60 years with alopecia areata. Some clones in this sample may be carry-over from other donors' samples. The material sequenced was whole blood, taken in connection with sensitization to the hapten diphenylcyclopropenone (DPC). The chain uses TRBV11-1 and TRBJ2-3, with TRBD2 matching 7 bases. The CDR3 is CASTRAGSDTQYF. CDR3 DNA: TGTGCCAGCACCCGAGCGGGATCAGATACGCAGTATTTT. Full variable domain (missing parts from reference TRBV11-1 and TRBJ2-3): EAEVAQSPRYKITEKSQAVAFWCDPISGHATLYWYRQILGQGPELLVQFQDESVVDDSQLPKDRFSAERLKGVDSTLKIQPAELGDSAMYLCASTRAGSDTQYFGPGTRLTVL.